A selection of T cell receptor beta chains follows, all from one sample in a study of control samples from healthy donors and cancer patients. Repertoires were generated with immunoSEQ multiplex PCR, while TCRdb's copy carries only in-frame clones and drops some. The sample has 130,000 or so clones, roughly 89% seen once; the top ten hold more than 6.5%. The sample comprised blood. These receptors were obtained from a young man in good health. Each CDR3 is given with its conserved first and last residue. D genes are given only for firm matches. Part of the rows lack a size; the others show once, few, many or a class for expanded clones.

D gene,V gene,J gene,clone size,CDR3 DNA,CDR3 protein
TRBD2,TRBV4-3,TRBJ2-1,NA,TGCGCCAGCCAGCTAGCGGGGGCGGGTGAGCAGTTCTTC,CASQLAGAGEQFF
TRBD1,TRBV28,TRBJ2-4,few,TGTGCCAGCAGTCCACTGACAGGGGCAAAAAACATTCAGTACTTC,CASSPLTGAKNIQYF
NA,TRBV18,TRBJ2-5,NA,TGTGCCAGCTCAGAACGCCTAGGGGGGGCGCAGACCCAGTACTTC,CASSERLGGAQTQYF
NA,TRBV7-8,TRBJ1-5,NA,TGTGCCAGCAGCTTAGAAGGGCTCAGTACTAATCAGCCCCAGCATTTT,CASSLEGLSTNQPQHF
TRBD1,TRBV19,TRBJ1-1,NA,TGTGCCAGTACTCGGGACAGGGCCGCTTCGAAAGCTTTCTTT,CASTRDRAASKAFF
TRBD2,TRBV5-1,TRBJ2-3,once,TGCGCCAGCGGGACTAGCAACACAGATACGCAGTATTTT,CASGTSNTDTQYF
TRBD1,TRBV6-5,TRBJ2-3,NA,TGTGCCAGCACCAGGACAGGGGCAGATACGCAGTATTTT,CASTRTGADTQYF
NA,TRBV5-5,TRBJ1-6,NA,TGTGCCAGCACCGCCCGCTCGGGGAGCTCCTATAATTCACCCCTCCACTTT,CASTARSGSSYNSPLHF
TRBD1,TRBV3-1/TRBV3-2,TRBJ2-7,NA,TGTGCCAGCAGCCCCAGGACAGGGCGAACCGTGGGGGAGCAGTACTTC,CASSPRTGRTVGEQYF
NA,TRBV7-9,TRBJ1-6,NA,TGTGCCAGCAGCTTAGGTAGTCGTACATGGGATTCACCCCTCCACTTT,CASSLGSRTWDSPLHF
NA,TRBV9,TRBJ1-2,NA,TGTGCCAGCAGCCCATACAGAACAGGTACCTATGGCTACACCTTC,CASSPYRTGTYGYTF
NA,TRBV27,TRBJ1-5,NA,TGTGCCACCAGAGGAACAGGGTATACGAGCAATCAGCCCCAGCATTTT,CATRGTGYTSNQPQHF
NA,TRBV3-1/TRBV3-2,TRBJ1-6,NA,TGTGCCAGCAGCCCCAGTATCCGAACATCACCCCTCCACTTT,CASSPSIRTSPLHF
NA,TRBV3-1/TRBV3-2,TRBJ2-3,NA,TGTGCCAGCAGCCAAGAGGGTTCGGGGCAGTTCACAGATACGCAGTATTTT,CASSQEGSGQFTDTQYF
TRBD1,TRBV2,TRBJ2-5,NA,TGTGCCAGCAGTGTCTACAGGGGGCGAGAGACCCAGTACTTC,CASSVYRGRETQYF
TRBD1,TRBV7-9,TRBJ1-5,NA,TGTGCCAGCAGCTCCGGACAGGGGAGGCAGCCCCAGCATTTT,CASSSGQGRQPQHF
TRBD1,TRBV3-1/TRBV3-2,TRBJ2-3,NA,TGTGCCAGCAGCCCAACATACGGACAGGGAGGAGGCCCAGATACGCAGTATTTT,CASSPTYGQGGGPDTQYF
NA,TRBV19,TRBJ1-2,NA,TGTGCCAGTAGCCGGACGGGGTATGGCTACACCTTC,CASSRTGYGYTF
TRBD1,TRBV5-1,TRBJ1-4,NA,TGCGCCAGCAGCTCGGGACAGGGGGCAACTAATGAAAAACTGTTTTTT,CASSSGQGATNEKLFF
NA,TRBV4-3,TRBJ1-1,NA,TGCGCCAGCAGCCAAGAACGACACCCGAACACTGAAGCTTTCTTT,CASSQERHPNTEAFF
TRBD2,TRBV24-1,TRBJ2-3,NA,TGTGCCTCTAGCGGGGGGGCATCAGATACGCAGTATTTT,CASSGGASDTQYF
NA,TRBV14,TRBJ1-2,NA,TGTGCCAGCAGCCAAGAAGGAATCTACCCCGATGGCTACACCTTC,CASSQEGIYPDGYTF
NA,TRBV14,TRBJ2-3,NA,TGTGCCAGCAGCCAAGTGCAGGGGAGCACAGATACGCAGTATTTT,CASSQVQGSTDTQYF
TRBD1,TRBV6-5,TRBJ2-1,NA,TGTGCCAGCAGCCCGCGGGACAGGGCACGTGAGCAGTTCTTC,CASSPRDRAREQFF
NA,TRBV9,TRBJ2-2,NA,TGTGCCAGCAGCGTAGAACCGAGACTAGTCGGCACCGGGGAGCTGTTTTTT,CASSVEPRLVGTGELFF
TRBD1,TRBV18,TRBJ2-1,NA,TGTGCCAGCTCACCACGCCCGGGACAGGCCGGAGAGCAGTTCTTC,CASSPRPGQAGEQFF
NA,TRBV9,TRBJ1-1,once,TGTGCCAGCAGCGTACGGGGGGTTCGGGACACTGAAGCTTTCTTT,CASSVRGVRDTEAFF
NA,TRBV6-4,TRBJ2-1,once,TGTGCCAGCAGTGAATCTCCGAGCTCCTACAATGAGCAGTTCTTC,CASSESPSSYNEQFF
NA,TRBV18,TRBJ1-3,NA,TGTGCCAGCTCACCCGACTTCGCTGGAAACACCATATATTTT,CASSPDFAGNTIYF
NA,TRBV2,TRBJ1-1,NA,TGTGCCAGCAGTGTTAGTATGAACACTGAAGCTTTCTTT,CASSVSMNTEAFF
NA,TRBV7-3,TRBJ1-2,NA,TGTGCCAGCAGCCCCAATACATGGGGGTATGGCTACACCTTC,CASSPNTWGYGYTF
TRBD2,TRBV6-5,TRBJ2-3,NA,TGTGCCAGCAGTTACTCTAGCGGGGGACACACAGATACGCAGTATTTT,CASSYSSGGHTDTQYF
NA,TRBV20-1,TRBJ2-1,NA,TGCAGTGCCGCCCCTTTTGAGCAGTTCTTC,CSAAPFEQFF
TRBD1,TRBV6-6,TRBJ1-1,NA,TGTGCCAGCAGTCGACAGGGGAGCACTGAAGCTTTCTTT,CASSRQGSTEAFF
NA,TRBV18,TRBJ2-2,NA,TGTGCCAGCTCACCACCCGGGTTTACCGGGGAGCTGTTTTTT,CASSPPGFTGELFF
NA,TRBV5-6,TRBJ2-1,NA,TGTGCCAGCAGCGCCCTAACGGGGGCTGGTGATGAGCAGTTCTTC,CASSALTGAGDEQFF
NA,TRBV2,TRBJ1-6,NA,TGTGCCAGACAAACAGGGCCTAATTCACCCCTCCACTTT,CARQTGPNSPLHF
NA,TRBV14,TRBJ1-3,NA,TGTGCCAGCAGCCAAGATCTCTTAAACACCATATATTTT,CASSQDLLNTIYF
NA,TRBV10-3,TRBJ1-1,NA,TGTGCCATCAGTGAGATGAACACTGAAGCTTTCTTT,CAISEMNTEAFF
NA,TRBV3-1/TRBV3-2,TRBJ2-7,NA,TGTGCCAGCAGCCAGTGGACATTACTAATGCCAGGCGAGCAATACTTC,CASSQWTLLMPGEQYF
NA,TRBV13,TRBJ1-3,NA,TGTGCCAGCAGCTTAACACTCTCTGGAAACACCATATATTTT,CASSLTLSGNTIYF
TRBD1,TRBV19,TRBJ1-2,NA,TGTGCCAGTAGTCGAAGACAGGGCTTAGCTAACTATGGCTACACCTTC,CASSRRQGLANYGYTF
TRBD1,TRBV5-4,TRBJ1-4,once,TGTGCCAGCAGCTTGTACCGAGGGACAGGGGGCGGCCTCGCCAAACTGTTTTTT,CASSLYRGTGGGLAKLFF
TRBD2,TRBV11-2,TRBJ2-7,NA,TGTGCCAGCAGCAAGGGACTAGCGGGGCGAACCTACGAGCAGTACTTC,CASSKGLAGRTYEQYF
NA,TRBV24-1,TRBJ1-1,NA,TGTGCCACCAGTGATACAGGTAAACGGGGCACTGAAGCTTTCTTT,CATSDTGKRGTEAFF
NA,TRBV2,TRBJ2-5,NA,TGTGCCAGCAGTGAAGCTCTAGTAACCCAAGAGACCCAGTACTTC,CASSEALVTQETQYF
NA,TRBV12-3/TRBV12-4,TRBJ2-1,once,TGTGCCAGCAGTTTTCAAGGGTACAATGAGCAGTTCTTC,CASSFQGYNEQFF
NA,TRBV6-5,TRBJ1-1,once,TGTGCCAGCAGTTACTCGAGGGGTCGGACTGAAGCTTTCTTT,CASSYSRGRTEAFF